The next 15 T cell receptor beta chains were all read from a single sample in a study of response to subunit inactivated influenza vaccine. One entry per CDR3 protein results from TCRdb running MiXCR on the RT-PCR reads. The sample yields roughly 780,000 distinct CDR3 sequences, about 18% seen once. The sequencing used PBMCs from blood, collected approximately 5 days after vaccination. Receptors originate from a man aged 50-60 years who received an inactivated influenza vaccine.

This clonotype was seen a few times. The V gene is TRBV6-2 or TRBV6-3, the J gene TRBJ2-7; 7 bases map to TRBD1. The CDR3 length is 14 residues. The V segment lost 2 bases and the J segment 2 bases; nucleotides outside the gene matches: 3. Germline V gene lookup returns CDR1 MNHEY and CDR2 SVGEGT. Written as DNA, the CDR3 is TGTGCCAGCAGTTACACAGGGGTCACCTACGAGCAGTACTTC. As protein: CASSYTGVTYEQYF.

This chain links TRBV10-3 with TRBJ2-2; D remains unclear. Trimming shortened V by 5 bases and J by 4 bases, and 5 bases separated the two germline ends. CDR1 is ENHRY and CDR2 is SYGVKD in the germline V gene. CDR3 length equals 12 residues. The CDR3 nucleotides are TGTGCCATCAGTTCAGTCACCGGGGAGCTGTTTTTT. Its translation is CAISSVTGELFF.

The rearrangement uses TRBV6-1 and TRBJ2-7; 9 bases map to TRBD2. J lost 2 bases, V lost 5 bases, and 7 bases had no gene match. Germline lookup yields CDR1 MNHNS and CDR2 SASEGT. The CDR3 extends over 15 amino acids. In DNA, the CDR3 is TGTGCCAGCAGTATTAGCGGGAGAAAAACCTACGAGCAGTACTTC. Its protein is CASSISGRKTYEQYF.

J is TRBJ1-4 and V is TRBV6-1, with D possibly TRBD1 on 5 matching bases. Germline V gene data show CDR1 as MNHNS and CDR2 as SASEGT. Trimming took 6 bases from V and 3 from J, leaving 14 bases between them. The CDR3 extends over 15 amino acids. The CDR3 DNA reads TGTGCCAGCAGACCTCCGGGACGGCCTAATGAAAAACTGTTTTTT. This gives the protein CASRPPGRPNEKLFF.

The DNA of the CDR3 is TGCAGCGTTGTGAGGACTAGCGGGGACCTGAGGGACGAGCAGTACTTC. Amino acids: CSVVRTSGDLRDEQYF. The chain employs TRBV29-1 and TRBJ2-7; the match to TRBD2 covers 12 bases. V shed 4 bases, J shed 5 bases, and the junction held 12 bases outside the gene matches. The CDR3 has 16 residues. From germline, CDR1 is SQVTM and CDR2 ANQGSEA.

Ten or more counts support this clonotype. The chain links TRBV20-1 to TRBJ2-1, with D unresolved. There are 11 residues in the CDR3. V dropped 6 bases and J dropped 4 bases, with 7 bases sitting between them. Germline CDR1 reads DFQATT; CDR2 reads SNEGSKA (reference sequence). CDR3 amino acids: CSANLYNEQFF. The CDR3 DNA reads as TGCAGTGCAAACCTTTACAATGAGCAGTTCTTC.

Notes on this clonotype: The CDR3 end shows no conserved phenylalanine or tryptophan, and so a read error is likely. CDR3 sequence: CASSQLGQGSDTQYL. The CDR3 DNA follows: TGCGCCAGCAGCCAACTGGGACAGGGGTCAGATACGCAGTATCTT. The genes are TRBV4-3 and TRBJ2-3, with 10 bases lining up with TRBD1. This CDR3 is 15 amino acids long. In germline, CDR1 is LGHNA, CDR2 YSLEER. The junction had 3 bases not matched to a gene; V was cut back by 2 bases and J by 4 bases.

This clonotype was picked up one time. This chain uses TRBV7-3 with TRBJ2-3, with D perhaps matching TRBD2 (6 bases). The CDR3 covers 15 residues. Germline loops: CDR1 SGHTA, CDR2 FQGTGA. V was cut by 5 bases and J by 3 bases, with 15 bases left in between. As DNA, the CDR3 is TGTGCCAGCAGCGTCCGGGGACTTTATACAGATACGCAGTATTTT. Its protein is CASSVRGLYTDTQYF.

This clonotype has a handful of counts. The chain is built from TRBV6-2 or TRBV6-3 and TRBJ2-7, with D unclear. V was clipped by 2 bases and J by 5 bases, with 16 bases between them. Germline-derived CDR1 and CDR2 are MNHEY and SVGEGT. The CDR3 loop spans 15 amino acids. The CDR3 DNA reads TGTGCCAGCAGTTACCCCGCGTGGGAAACCGACGAGCAGTACTTC. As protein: CASSYPAWETDEQYF.

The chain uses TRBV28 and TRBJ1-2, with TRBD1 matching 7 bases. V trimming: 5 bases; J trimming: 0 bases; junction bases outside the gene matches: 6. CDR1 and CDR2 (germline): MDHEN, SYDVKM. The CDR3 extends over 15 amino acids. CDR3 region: CASSSPTGTNYGYTF. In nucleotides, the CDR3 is TGTGCCAGCAGTAGCCCGACAGGGACTAACTATGGCTACACCTTC.

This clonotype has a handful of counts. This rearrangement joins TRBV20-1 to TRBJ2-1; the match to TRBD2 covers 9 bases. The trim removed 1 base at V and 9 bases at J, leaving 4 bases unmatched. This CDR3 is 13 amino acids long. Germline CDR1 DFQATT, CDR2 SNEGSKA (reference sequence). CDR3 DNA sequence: TGCAGTGCTAGAGGCCTAGCGGGATTTGAGCAGTTCTTC. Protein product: CSARGLAGFEQFF.

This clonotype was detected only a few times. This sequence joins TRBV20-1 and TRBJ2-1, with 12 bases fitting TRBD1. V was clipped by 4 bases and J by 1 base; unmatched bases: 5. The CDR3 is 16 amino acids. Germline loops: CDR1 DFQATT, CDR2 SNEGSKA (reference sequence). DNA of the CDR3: TGCAGTGCTACACCGGGACAGGGGGCGTCCTACAATGAGCAGTTCTTC. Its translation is CSATPGQGASYNEQFF.

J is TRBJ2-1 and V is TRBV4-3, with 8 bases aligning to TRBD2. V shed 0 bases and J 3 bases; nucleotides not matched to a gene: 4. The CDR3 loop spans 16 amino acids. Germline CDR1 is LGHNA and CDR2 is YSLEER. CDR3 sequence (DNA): TGCGCCAGCAGCCAAGATATAGGGACTAGCTACAATGAGCAGTTCTTC. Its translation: CASSQDIGTSYNEQFF.

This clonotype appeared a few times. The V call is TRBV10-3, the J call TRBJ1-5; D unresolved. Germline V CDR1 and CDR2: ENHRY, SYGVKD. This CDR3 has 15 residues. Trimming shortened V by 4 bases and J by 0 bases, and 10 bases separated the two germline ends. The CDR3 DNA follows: TGTGCCATCAGTGCGGGCGGGAGTAGCAATCAGCCCCAGCATTTT. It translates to CAISAGGSSNQPQHF.

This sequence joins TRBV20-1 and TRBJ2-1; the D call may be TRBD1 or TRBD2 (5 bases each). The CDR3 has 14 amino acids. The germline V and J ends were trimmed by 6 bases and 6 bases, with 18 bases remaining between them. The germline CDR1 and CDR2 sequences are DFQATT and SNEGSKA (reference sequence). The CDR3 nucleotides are TGCAGTGCCCTCGGGGCGCTCTCCCTCAATGAGCAGTTCTTC. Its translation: CSALGALSLNEQFF.